This T cell receptor beta chain was sequenced in a study of identical twins. Study conclusions and caveats: Cross-sectional statistics underpinned the conclusions; the same donors were not followed.

This clonotype was observed at least ten times. What it recognizes is unknown. Template switching introduced a universal primer site, and the cDNA bore unique molecular identifiers. TCRdb re-analysed the 5' RACE reads in MiXCR, keeping a single row per CDR3 protein. The profile shows about 660,000 distinct CDR3 sequences, under 9% of them singletons. V trimming: 1 base; J trimming: 8 bases; junction bases outside the gene matches: 6. CDR3 length equals 14 residues. Germline-derived CDR1 and CDR2 are DFQATT and SNEGSKA (reference sequence). These data are also associated with another study on yellow fever vaccine responses in identical twins. From that second work: Twins' vaccine T cell responses reportedly seemed partly convergent and partly personalized.

The J gene is TRBJ1-4, the V gene TRBV20-1; 8 bases align to TRBD1. Sample: PBMCs. The sequence was collected from a young woman in good health. CDR3 sequence: CSARALTGEEKLFF. The CDR3 DNA reads TGCAGTGCTAGAGCACTGACAGGGGAAGAAAAACTGTTTTTT.